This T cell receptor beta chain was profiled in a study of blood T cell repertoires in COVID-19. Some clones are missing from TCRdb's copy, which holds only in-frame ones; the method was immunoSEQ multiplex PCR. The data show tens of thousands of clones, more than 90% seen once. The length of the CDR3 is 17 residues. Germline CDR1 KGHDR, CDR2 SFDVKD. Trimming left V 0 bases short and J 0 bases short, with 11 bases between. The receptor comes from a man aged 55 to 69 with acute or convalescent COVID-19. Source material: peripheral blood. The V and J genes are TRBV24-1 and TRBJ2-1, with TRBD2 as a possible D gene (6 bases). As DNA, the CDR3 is TGTGCCACCAGTGATTTGCCTTCGACTAGCTCCTACAATGAGCAGTTCTTC. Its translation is CATSDLPSTSSYNEQFF.